These 29 T cell receptor beta chains originate from one sample sequenced in a study of T cell repertoires in cytomegalovirus infection. No cognate antigen is known for these TCRs. TCRdb re-analysed the reads in MiXCR, keeping a single row per CDR3 protein. Here the sample spans about 270,000 distinct CDR3 sequences, 22% being singletons. This material consisted of cultured PBMCs, taken from culture after CMV antigen stimulation. These receptors were taken from a human donor in good health (CMV status not recorded). Some clones in this sample may be carry-over from other donors' samples.

This clonotype was counted ten times or more. This chain links TRBV20-1 with TRBJ2-1; D unclear. Trimming removed 1 base from V and 0 bases from J, with 7 bases in between. Per germline, CDR1 DFQATT and CDR2 SNEGSKA (reference sequence). The CDR3 is 14 residues long. As DNA, the CDR3 is TGCAGTGCTAGAGTCGGCAGCTCCTACAATGAGCAGTTCTTC. It specifies CSARVGSSYNEQFF.

There are many counts of this clonotype. The J gene is TRBJ2-7, the V gene TRBV7-2, with D unresolved. Germline CDR1 reads SGHTA; CDR2 reads FQGNSA. The V gene lost 1 base and the J gene lost 4 bases, with 8 bases spanning the gap. The CDR3 is 13 amino acids. CDR3: CASSLGKGYEQYV. The DNA for the CDR3 is TGTGCCAGCAGCTTAGGGAAGGGATACGAGCAGTACGTC.

In this sample, this clonotype turned up a few times. The chain links TRBV28 to TRBJ2-7; 7 nucleotides line up with TRBD1. The CDR3 has 14 residues. V was clipped by 7 bases and J by 4 bases; unmatched bases: 10. Germline CDR1 MDHEN, CDR2 SYDVKM. The CDR3 protein is CASNRDRSSYEQYF. The CDR3 region has the DNA TGTGCCAGCAACCGGGACAGAAGCTCTTACGAGCAGTACTTC.

The chain uses TRBV12-3 or TRBV12-4 and TRBJ2-7; D remains unclear. The ends were cut back, 7 bases at V and 3 bases at J, with 19 bases in the middle. The CDR3 runs 15 residues. CDR3 sequence (DNA): TGTGCCAGCACCCCGACGCTCCTGGGCAACTACGAGCAGTACTTC. It encodes CASTPTLLGNYEQYF.

Only a few counts were recorded for this clonotype. J is TRBJ1-2 and V is TRBV20-1; D is unresolved. The germline V gene has CDR1 DFQATT and CDR2 SNEGSKA (reference sequence). The V and J ends lost 0 bases and 5 bases respectively, with 4 bases between them. This CDR3 has 11 residues. In DNA, the CDR3 is TGCAGTGCTAGAGAGGGGTATGGCTACACCTTC. Translated: CSAREGYGYTF.

This sequence joins TRBV10-3 and TRBJ1-1, with 9 bases matching TRBD1. This CDR3 comprises 15 residues. Losses at the gene ends were 0 bases for V and 4 bases for J; bases not matched to a gene: 3. The germline V gene has CDR1 ENHRY and CDR2 SYGVKD. The CDR3 reads CAISESDRGGTEAFF. The CDR3 nucleotides read TGTGCCATCAGTGAGTCGGACAGGGGCGGCACTGAAGCTTTCTTT.

The gene calls are TRBV27 and TRBJ1-5; perhaps TRBD1 as D (5 bases). Germline-derived CDR1 and CDR2 are MNHEY and SMNVEV (reference sequence). V lost 2 bases and J lost 5, with 13 bases in between. This CDR3 is 15 amino acids long. This chain's CDR3 is CASSLVGARDQPQHF. CDR3 nucleotides: TGTGCCAGCAGTTTAGTAGGGGCCCGCGATCAGCCCCAGCATTTT.

The chain links TRBV19 to TRBJ2-3; possible D gene TRBD2, 5 bases. V was pared by 6 bases and J by 2 bases, with 15 bases between. The germline V gene encodes CDR1 LNHDA and CDR2 SQIVND (reference sequence). This CDR3 comprises 15 residues. CDR3 bases: TGTGCCAGTAGGTCTAGAGCGGTCCCCACAGATACGCAGTATTTT. Its protein is CASRSRAVPTDTQYF.

The CDR3 loop reads CSAREQGPLNTIYF. The CDR3, as DNA: TGCAGTGCTAGAGAGCAGGGCCCGTTAAACACCATATATTTT. The rearrangement uses TRBV20-1 and TRBJ1-3; D is possibly TRBD1 (5 bases). Trimming pared 0 bases from V and 6 bases from J, leaving 12 bases between. Germline V gene lookup returns CDR1 DFQATT and CDR2 SNEGSKA (reference sequence). This CDR3 comprises 14 residues.

The sample holds many counts of this clonotype. This chain uses TRBV7-8 with TRBJ1-6; possibly TRBD1 for D (5 bases). Germline V gene lookup returns CDR1 SGHVS and CDR2 FQNEAQ. V was cut by 6 bases and J by 7 bases, with 19 bases left in between. The length of the CDR3 is 16 residues. The CDR3 region is CASSIQGVELNSPLHF. CDR3 coding DNA: TGTGCCAGCAGTATCCAGGGCGTCGAATTAAATTCACCCCTCCACTTT.

This clonotype has a count of ten or more. V and J are TRBV6-1 and TRBJ1-1, with TRBD1 matching 8 bases. Per the germline V gene, CDR1 is MNHNS and CDR2 is SASEGT. The CDR3 runs 15 residues. The J segment lost 0 bases and the V segment lost 6 bases, leaving 6 bases of the junction unmatched. CDR3 sequence (DNA): TGTGCCAGCAGGCATACAGGGGGTATGAACACTGAAGCTTTCTTT. Amino acid sequence: CASRHTGGMNTEAFF.

This clonotype showed up just a few times. The CDR3 loop is CASSYSRLAGQEQYF. In nucleotides, the CDR3 is TGTGCCAGCAGTTACTCGAGACTAGCGGGACAGGAGCAGTACTTC. The V gene is TRBV6-5, the J gene TRBJ2-7; 11 bases line up with TRBD2. The trim removed 0 bases at V and 7 bases at J, leaving 5 bases unmatched. The CDR3 has 15 residues. Per germline, CDR1 MNHEY and CDR2 SVGAGI.

This clonotype was found a few times. V usage is TRBV6-2 or TRBV6-3 and J usage is TRBJ2-3, with D maybe TRBD2 (6 bases). CDR1 and CDR2 (germline): MNHEY, SVGEGT. Trimming took off 6 bases at V and 3 bases at J, with 16 bases between the two ends. The CDR3 consists of 15 residues. The CDR3 sequence: CASSRRDGGTDTQYF. Here the CDR3 DNA reads TGTGCCAGCAGCCGGCGAGACGGGGGAACAGATACGCAGTATTTT.

This clonotype was counted ten times or more. The V gene is TRBV7-2, the J gene TRBJ2-2, with 14 bases identical to TRBD2. The V segment lost 0 bases and the J segment 7 bases; nucleotides outside the gene matches: 4. The germline V gene has CDR1 SGHTA and CDR2 FQGNSA. This CDR3 is 17 amino acids long. CDR3 in DNA: TGTGCCAGCAGCTTAGCTGGGACTAGCGGGAGAGTCGGGGAGCTGTTTTTT. Translating gives CASSLAGTSGRVGELFF. The variable domain in full, with the rest retrieved from reference TRBV7-2 and TRBJ2-2, is GAGVSQSPSNKVTEKGKDVELRCDPISGHTALYWYRQSLGQGLEFLIYFQGNSAPDKSGLPSDRFSAERTGGSVSTLTIQRTQQEDSAVYLCASSLAGTSGRVGELFFGEGSRLTVL.

In this sample, this clonotype turned up many times. The DNA of the CDR3 is TGTGCCATCCGGCGTCCCGGGAGCGAGACCCAGTACTTC. Translated: CAIRRPGSETQYF. The V call is TRBV7-9, the J call TRBJ2-5; TRBD2 is a possible D gene (6 bases). Germline V gene data show CDR1 as SEHNR and CDR2 as FQNEAQ (reference sequence). The CDR3 length is 13 residues. Trimming pared 10 bases from V and 5 bases from J, leaving 17 bases between. Supplemented by reference TRBV7-9 and TRBJ2-5, the full variable domain reads DTGVSQNPRHKITKRGQNVTFRCDPISEHNRLYWYRQTLGQGPEFLTYFQNEAQLEKSRLLSDRFSAERPKGSFSTLEIQRTEQGDSAMYLCAIRRPGSETQYFGPGTRLLVL.

The chain employs TRBV20-1 and TRBJ1-1, with 7 bases aligning to TRBD1. J was trimmed by 0 bases and V by 3 bases; bases with no gene match: 7. Germline CDR1 DFQATT, CDR2 SNEGSKA (reference sequence). The length of the CDR3 is 15 residues. CDR3 DNA sequence: TGCAGTGCTAGCCCGGGGGGACAGTTGAACACTGAAGCTTTCTTT. It codes for CSASPGGQLNTEAFF.

This CDR3 is CASSPWAGGGNNEKLFF. The CDR3 nucleotides are TGTGCCAGCAGCCCATGGGCAGGGGGCGGGAATAATGAAAAACTGTTTTTT. This rearrangement joins TRBV28 to TRBJ1-4; TRBD1 agrees at 8 bases. The V segment lost 6 bases and the J segment 4 bases; nucleotides outside the gene matches: 13. The CDR3 extends over 17 amino acids. Germline V gene lookup returns CDR1 MDHEN and CDR2 SYDVKM.

The V call is TRBV19, the J call TRBJ2-7, with D perhaps matching TRBD2 (6 bases). V lost 10 bases, J lost 3 bases, and 16 bases lay in between. The CDR3 covers 13 residues. Germline lookup yields CDR1 LNHDA and CDR2 SQIVND (reference sequence). The CDR3 spells CATGGILDYEQYF. CDR3 nucleotide sequence: TGTGCCACCGGAGGGATTTTAGACTACGAGCAGTACTTC.

This chain links TRBV7-6 with TRBJ2-7; 8 bases line up with TRBD2. This CDR3 is 14 amino acids long. Germline loops: CDR1 SGHVS, CDR2 FNYEAQ. V lost 2 bases to trimming and J lost 9 bases; unmatched junction nucleotides: 9. In nucleotides, the CDR3 is TGTGCCAGCAGCTTATTCAGCGGGAGTGTACGGCAGTACGTC. It translates to CASSLFSGSVRQYV.

The J gene is TRBJ2-7, the V gene TRBV7-9, with TRBD2 matching 11 bases. The V and J ends lost 0 bases and 6 bases, in that order; junction bases with no gene match: 7. There are 16 residues in the CDR3. CDR1 is SEHNR, CDR2 FQNEAQ, per germline (reference sequence). The DNA of the CDR3 is TGTGCCAGCAGCTTAGCCTCCACTAGCGGGAGTGGCGAGCAGTACGTC. Translation: CASSLASTSGSGEQYV.

This clonotype was seen more than once but under ten times. This sequence joins TRBV6-6 and TRBJ2-7; TRBD1 agrees at 9 bases. Germline loops: CDR1 MNHNY, CDR2 SVGAGI (reference sequence). CDR3 length equals 12 residues. Losses at the gene ends were 9 bases for V and 3 bases for J; bases not matched to a gene: 3. The CDR3 sequence: CASETGGYEQYF. CDR3 sequence (DNA): TGTGCCAGTGAGACAGGGGGCTACGAGCAGTACTTC.

This clonotype was seen a handful of times. This sequence joins TRBV12-3 or TRBV12-4 and TRBJ2-1, with TRBD2 matching 10 bases. The CDR3 sequence is 16 residues long. V shed 3 bases and J 8 bases; nucleotides not matched to a gene: 10. DNA for the CDR3: TGTGCCAGCAGTTTTTCCACTAGCGGGACCGGGGATGAGCAGTTCTTC. As protein: CASSFSTSGTGDEQFF.

This clonotype showed up just a few times. The chain carries TRBV20-1 and TRBJ2-3, with D unresolved. The CDR3 totals 15 residues. Germline loops: CDR1 DFQATT, CDR2 SNEGSKA (reference sequence). V was pared by 0 bases and J by 2 bases, with 12 bases between. CDR3 loop: CSARDDFDFTDTQYF. The CDR3 bases are TGCAGTGCTAGAGATGATTTCGACTTCACAGATACGCAGTATTTT.

This clonotype was recorded many times. The DNA of the CDR3 is TGTGCCAGCAGCTCGCGCGGGAGGGACAATGAGCAGTTCTTC. Residues: CASSSRGRDNEQFF. This chain connects TRBV7-2 to TRBJ2-1, with TRBD2 identical over 9 bases. CDR1 and CDR2 from the germline V gene are SGHTA and FQGNSA. The CDR3 covers 14 residues. V lost 4 bases to trimming and J lost 5 bases; unmatched junction nucleotides: 3.

The table lists this clonotype with a few counts. This rearrangement joins TRBV12-3 or TRBV12-4 to TRBJ2-1; D gene unclear. With 6 bases removed from V and 0 bases from J, the gap between germline ends came to 12 bases. The CDR3 runs to 15 residues. CDR3 DNA sequence: TGTGCCAGCAGGTCTGGGATCCACTCCTACAATGAGCAGTTCTTC. This encodes CASRSGIHSYNEQFF.

In this sample, this clonotype turned up a few times. J is TRBJ2-7 and V is TRBV6-6; 11 bases match TRBD2. The CDR3 length is 17 residues. The germline CDR1 and CDR2 sequences are MNHNY and SVGAGI (reference sequence). J lost 2 bases, V lost 1 base, and 7 bases had no gene match. Written as DNA, the CDR3 is TGTGCCAGCAGTTACTTAGCGGGAGGGACCCAGGCCTACGAGCAGTACGTC. This sequence encodes CASSYLAGGTQAYEQYV.

This clonotype was seen a handful of times. The genes are TRBV19 and TRBJ2-5; D unclear. The germline gives CDR1 LNHDA, CDR2 SQIVND (reference sequence). The CDR3 spans 14 residues. V gave up 6 bases and J gave up 5 bases, with 16 bases separating them. The CDR3 DNA is TGTGCCAGTAGGGTCGACAACGGAATGGAGACCCAGTACTTC. Protein sequence: CASRVDNGMETQYF. The full variable domain, with the rest looked up from reference TRBV19 and TRBJ2-5, is DGGITQSPKYLFRKEGQNVTLSCEQNLNHDAMYWYRQDPGQGLRLIYYSQIVNDFQKGDIAEGYSVSREKKESFPLTVTSAQKNPTAFYLCASRVDNGMETQYFGPGTRLLVL.

The chain recombines TRBV6-5 with TRBJ2-3; D may be TRBD2 (6 bases). Trimming removed 6 bases at V and 6 bases at J, with 13 bases between. The germline V gene encodes CDR1 MNHEY and CDR2 SVGAGI. This CDR3 is built from 13 residues. The DNA for the CDR3 is TGTGCCAGCAGCCCGGACTATTTGGATACGCAGTATTTT. Its protein product is CASSPDYLDTQYF.

This clonotype appeared once. V usage is TRBV7-9 and J usage is TRBJ2-7, with TRBD1 identical over 8 bases. After removal of 5 bases from V and 2 bases from J, the junction contained 8 bases not matched to a gene. The CDR3 sequence is 15 residues long. Germline V gene sequence: CDR1 SEHNR, CDR2 FQNEAQ (reference sequence). The DNA of the CDR3 is TGTGCCAGCAGCCCAGGAGGGACAGGTCCCTACGAGCAGTACGTC. Amino acid sequence: CASSPGGTGPYEQYV.